Listed here is a single T cell receptor (beta chain). What it recognizes is unknown. Germline values: CDR1 MDHEN, CDR2 SYDVKM. The CDR3 is made up of 12 amino acids. V lost 9 bases to trimming and J lost 6 bases, with 14 bases between them. This sample was taken from a study of OX40 agonist ivuxolimab in advanced cancers. Study details: Enrollees could have had prior anti-PD-1, anti-PD-L1 or anti-CTLA-4 therapy, which around 43% had received. Overall study findings and caveats: Antigen targets of the expanded peripheral T cells went undetermined.

Assay: immunoSEQ multiplex PCR; the TCRdb copy retains only in-frame clones and omits some. The table records about 17,000 clones, 80% to 90% of them present only once. The sample consisted of CD4+ or CD8+ T cells sorted from blood, taken in a trial of the OX40 agonist ivuxolimab. The clonotype originates from an adult with an advanced solid tumor such as melanoma, head and neck, liver or kidney cancer. The rearrangement uses TRBV28 and TRBJ1-1; D ambiguous. In nucleotides, the CDR3 is TGTGCCAGTCGGTACGGGGAGGCTGAAGCTTTCTTT. Its translation is CASRYGEAEAFF.